The source of this T cell receptor (beta chain) is a study of Ad26.COV2.S vaccination and SARS-CoV-2 variants. Libraries were prepared by immunoSEQ multiplex PCR; TCRdb keeps only in-frame clonotypes and omits some of them. The table shows about 180,000 clones, with roughly 89% occurring only once. V lost 4 bases, J lost 7 bases, and 17 bases lay in between. There are 15 residues in the CDR3. The germline CDR1 and CDR2 sequences are MRHNA and SNTAGT. In regard to this clone: Antigen: not known.

Study-wide results and caveats: Vaccinees showed greater spike-specific TCR breadth than placebo recipients. Considerable breadth of spike-specific CD8+ and CD4+ T cell responses has reportedly been documented following vaccination. The study found similar non-spike TCR breadth in vaccine and placebo recipients. The TCR-based breadth and depth measures might underestimate overall T cell responses.

J is TRBJ2-1 and V is TRBV6-4; tentatively, D is TRBD2 (5 bases). This clonotype originated in a human donor who had recovered from COVID-19. The source was peripheral blood, collected after recovery from COVID-19. CDR3 loop: CASSAHGPRGNEQFF. DNA for the CDR3: TGTGCCAGCAGTGCCCACGGTCCCCGGGGAAATGAGCAGTTCTTC.